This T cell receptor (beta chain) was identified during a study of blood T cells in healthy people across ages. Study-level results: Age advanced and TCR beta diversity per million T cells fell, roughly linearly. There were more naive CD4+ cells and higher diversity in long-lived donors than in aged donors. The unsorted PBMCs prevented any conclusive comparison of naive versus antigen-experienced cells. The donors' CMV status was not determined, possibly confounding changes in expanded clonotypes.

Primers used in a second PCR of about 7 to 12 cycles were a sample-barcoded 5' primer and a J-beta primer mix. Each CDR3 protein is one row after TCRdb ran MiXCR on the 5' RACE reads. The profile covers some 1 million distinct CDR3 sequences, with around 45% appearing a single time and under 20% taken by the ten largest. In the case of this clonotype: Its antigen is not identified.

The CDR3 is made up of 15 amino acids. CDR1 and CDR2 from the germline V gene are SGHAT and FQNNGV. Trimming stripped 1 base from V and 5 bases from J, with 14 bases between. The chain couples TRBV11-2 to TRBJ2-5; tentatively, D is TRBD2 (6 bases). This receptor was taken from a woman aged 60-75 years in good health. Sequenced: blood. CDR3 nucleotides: TGTGCCAGCAGCTTAGCGGAGGGGTTGGGGGAGACCCAGTACTTC. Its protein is CASSLAEGLGETQYF.